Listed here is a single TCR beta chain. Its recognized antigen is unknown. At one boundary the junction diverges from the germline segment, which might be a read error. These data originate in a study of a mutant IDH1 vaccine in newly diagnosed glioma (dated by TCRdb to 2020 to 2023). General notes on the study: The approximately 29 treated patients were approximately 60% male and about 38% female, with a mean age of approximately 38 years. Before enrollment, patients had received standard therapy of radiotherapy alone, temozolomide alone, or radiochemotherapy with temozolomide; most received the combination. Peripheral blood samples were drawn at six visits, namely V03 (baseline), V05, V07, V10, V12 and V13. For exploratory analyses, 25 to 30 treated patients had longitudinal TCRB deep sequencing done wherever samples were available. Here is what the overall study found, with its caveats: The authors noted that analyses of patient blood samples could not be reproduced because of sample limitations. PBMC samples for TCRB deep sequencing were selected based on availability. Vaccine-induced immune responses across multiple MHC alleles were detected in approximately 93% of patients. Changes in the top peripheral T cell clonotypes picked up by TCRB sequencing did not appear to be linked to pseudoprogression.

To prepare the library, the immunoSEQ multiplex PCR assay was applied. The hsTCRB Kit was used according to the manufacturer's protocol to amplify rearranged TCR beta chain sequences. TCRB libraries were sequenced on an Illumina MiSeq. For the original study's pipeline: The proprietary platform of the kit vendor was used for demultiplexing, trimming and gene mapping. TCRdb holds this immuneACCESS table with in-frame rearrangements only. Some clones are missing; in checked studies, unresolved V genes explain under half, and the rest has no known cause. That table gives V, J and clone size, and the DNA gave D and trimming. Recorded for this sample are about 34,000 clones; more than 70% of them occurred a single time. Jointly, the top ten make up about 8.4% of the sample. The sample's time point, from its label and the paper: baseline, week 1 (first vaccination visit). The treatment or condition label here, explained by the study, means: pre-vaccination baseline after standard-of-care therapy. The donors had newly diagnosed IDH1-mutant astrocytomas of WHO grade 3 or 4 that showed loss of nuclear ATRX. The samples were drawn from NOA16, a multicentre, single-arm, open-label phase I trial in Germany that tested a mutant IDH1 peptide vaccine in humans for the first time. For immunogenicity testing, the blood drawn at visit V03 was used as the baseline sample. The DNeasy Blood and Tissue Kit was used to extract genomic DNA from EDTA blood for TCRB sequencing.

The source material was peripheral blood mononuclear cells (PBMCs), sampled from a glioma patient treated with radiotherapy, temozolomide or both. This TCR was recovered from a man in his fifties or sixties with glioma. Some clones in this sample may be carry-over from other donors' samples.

The CDR3 reads as follows: CASSFRGGRPYKEQFF. The base sequence is TGTGCCAGCAGCTTCCGGGGCGGGAGGCCTTACAAAGAGCAGTTCTTC. The V and J genes are TRBV7-2 and TRBJ2-1, with 8 bases aligning to TRBD2. The CDR3, from cysteine to phenylalanine, totals 16 residues. Only the CDR3 region is kept as DNA, spanning 48 bases read in frame from base 1. For CDR1 and CDR2, the germline V gene lists SGHTA and FQGNSA.